A single sample gave rise to the 24 T cell receptor beta chains below, sequenced in a study of persistence of HIV-infected CD4 T cells. This was the immunoSEQ version 4 assay in survey mode. Clones were sequenced by immunoSEQ multiplex PCR, and TCRdb holds only the in-frame ones, with some missing. The sample shows some 30,000 clones, around four fifths of them seen only once. Lysates of CMV-infected fibroblasts at roughly 10 ug/mL stimulated these cells. CD40L-negative CD69-negative CD45RO-high memory CD4+ T cells were sorted as populations depleted of antigen-responding cells. For these TCRs, the target antigens are not known. This material consisted of CD4+ T cells sorted from PBMCs after approximately 19-hour stimulation, taken from a patient who received antiretroviral therapy. All receptors come from an adult woman with HIV who was CMV-seropositive.

The chain links TRBV4-1 to TRBJ1-6; D call uncertain. The V end was cut by 4 bases, the J end by 1 base, with 8 bases between. Germline lookup yields CDR1 MGHRA and CDR2 YSYEKL. CDR3 length equals 15 residues. The CDR3 region is CASSPGWSYNSPLHF. The CDR3 coding sequence is TGCGCCAGCAGCCCCGGGTGGTCCTATAATTCACCCCTCCACTTT.

This sequence joins TRBV20-1 and TRBJ1-1; D is undetermined. The CDR3 covers 11 residues. From germline, CDR1 is DFQATT and CDR2 SNEGSKA (reference sequence). V lost 6 bases and J 4 bases, leaving 9 bases between the germline ends. Here the CDR3 DNA reads TGCAGTGCCGTTTCCCCCACTGAAGCTTTCTTT. Protein sequence: CSAVSPTEAFF.

This rearrangement joins TRBV10-1 to TRBJ1-2; D gene ambiguous. This CDR3 spans 11 amino acids. Between the trimmed V and J ends, which lost 4 bases and 8 bases, there was a span of 8 bases. Germline V gene data show CDR1 as WNHNN and CDR2 as SYGVQD (reference sequence). Here the CDR3 reads CASSGGGGYTF. Written as DNA, the CDR3 is TGCGCCAGCAGTGGTGGTGGAGGCTACACCTTC.

The chain employs TRBV12-3 or TRBV12-4 and TRBJ1-1, with D possibly being TRBD1 (6 bases). V lost 7 bases, J lost 8 bases, and 14 bases lay in between. CDR3 length: 12 residues. The CDR3 reads CASTQDSPEAFF. The CDR3 bases are TGTGCCAGCACCCAGGACAGTCCCGAAGCTTTCTTT.

The genes are TRBV10-3 and TRBJ2-5; TRBD2 matches 10 bases. CDR1 ENHRY and CDR2 SYGVKD come from the germline V gene. The CDR3 length is 16 residues. Trimming took 4 bases from V and 5 from J; bases not matched to a gene: 10. The CDR3, as DNA: TGTGCCATCAGTGTGGGGATAGCGGGGGGTCGGGAGACCCAGTACTTC. As protein: CAISVGIAGGRETQYF.

The table lists this clone with a few counts. The V call is TRBV2, the J call TRBJ1-1; D unclear. CDR1 and CDR2 (germline): SNHLY, FYNNEI. The V end was cut by 7 bases, the J end by 0 bases, with 9 bases between. CDR3 size: 13 residues. CDR3 sequence: CASTPDMNTEAFF. CDR3 DNA: TGTGCCAGCACCCCAGATATGAACACTGAAGCTTTCTTT.

The CDR3 DNA follows: TGTGCCAGCAGCTTAGTGCCCGGGACAGGGACCAATGAGCAGTTCTTC. Translated: CASSLVPGTGTNEQFF. The chain couples TRBV11-1 to TRBJ2-1, with 9 bases fitting TRBD1. In germline, CDR1 is SGHAT, CDR2 FQDESV (reference sequence). V trimming: 1 base; J trimming: 6 bases; junction bases outside the gene matches: 7. The CDR3 length is 16 residues.

This clone was counted between two and nine times. The chain joins TRBV7-8 to TRBJ1-6; D gene ambiguous. CDR1 is SGHVS and CDR2 is FQNEAQ in the germline V gene. This CDR3 region has 13 residues. V shed 2 bases and J shed 11 bases, with 10 bases lying between them. The CDR3 DNA follows: TGTGCCAGCAGCTTACAGGAGGAAGCACCCCTCCACTTT. Translating it yields CASSLQEEAPLHF.

The chain joins TRBV2 to TRBJ2-1, with no clear D. The CDR3 runs 14 residues. The germline gives CDR1 SNHLY, CDR2 FYNNEI. The V gene lost 6 bases and the J gene lost 0 bases, with 9 bases spanning the gap. The CDR3, as DNA: TGTGCCAGCAGGCCAGGTAGCTCCTACAATGAGCAGTTCTTC. Its protein is CASRPGSSYNEQFF.

The table lists this clone with a count of one. This chain links TRBV4-1 with TRBJ2-3, with 12 positions matching TRBD2. The V gene's germline CDR1 is MGHRA and CDR2 YSYEKL. This CDR3 comprises 16 residues. The J segment lost 6 bases and the V segment lost 4 bases, leaving 8 bases of the junction unmatched. The CDR3: CASSRGLAGPRDTQYF. Here the CDR3 DNA reads TGCGCCAGCAGCCGAGGACTAGCGGGGCCGAGGGATACGCAGTATTTT.

V is TRBV5-5 and J is TRBJ1-1; D unclear. CDR1 and CDR2 (germline): SGHKS, YYEKEE (reference sequence). V was shortened by 3 bases and J by 1 base, with 4 bases between the two germline ends. CDR3 length equals 12 residues. CDR3 sequence (DNA): TGTGCCAGCAGCTCAAAGAACACTGAAGCTTTCTTT. Its protein is CASSSKNTEAFF.

The chain couples TRBV19 to TRBJ1-2, with a possible D match to TRBD1 (6 bases). V was pared by 9 bases and J by 6 bases, with 14 bases between. The germline V gene has CDR1 LNHDA and CDR2 SQIVND (reference sequence). The CDR3 is 12 amino acids. The CDR3 DNA follows: TGTGCCAGCACCGAGGGGGAACATGGCTACACCTTC. As protein: CASTEGEHGYTF.

J is TRBJ2-1 and V is TRBV12-3 or TRBV12-4; D remains ambiguous. Deletions cut 5 bases from V and 8 bases from J, with 13 bases between. This CDR3 region has 13 residues. The CDR3 nucleotides read TGTGCCAGCAGTCCCGTGGGTGGCGATGAGCAGTTCTTC. Encoded protein: CASSPVGGDEQFF.

This chain connects TRBV5-1 to TRBJ1-1, with D tentatively TRBD1 (5 bases). The germline V gene has CDR1 SGHRS and CDR2 YFSETQ. This CDR3 has 13 amino acids. Trimming pared 3 bases from V and 8 bases from J, leaving 14 bases between. CDR3 sequence: CASSSPGRREAFF. The CDR3 DNA reads as TGCGCCAGCAGCTCCCCGGGACGCCGCGAAGCTTTCTTT.

This clone showed up just once. The chain combines TRBV11-3 with TRBJ2-3, with D unresolved. Germline lookup yields CDR1 SGHNT and CDR2 YENEEA. The CDR3 is 13 residues long. The germline V and J ends were trimmed by 1 base and 1 base, with 3 bases remaining between them. The CDR3 protein is CASSLGGTDTQYF. The CDR3, as DNA: TGTGCCAGCAGCTTAGGGGGCACAGATACGCAGTATTTT.

The chain couples TRBV5-1 to TRBJ1-1; 8 nucleotides agree with TRBD1. V was clipped by 3 bases and J by 5 bases; unmatched bases: 6. This CDR3 region has 14 residues. Germline assignment: CDR1 SGHRS and CDR2 YFSETQ. The CDR3 loop is CASSSGQERTEAFF. The CDR3 DNA is TGCGCCAGCAGCTCGGGACAGGAGAGGACTGAAGCTTTCTTT.

This clone has a handful of counts. CDR3 in DNA: TGTGCCAGCAGTTCCGACGGAGCCTACACAGATACGCAGTATTTT. It is translated as CASSSDGAYTDTQYF. The genes are TRBV5-5 and TRBJ2-3; D ambiguous. The ends were cut back, 5 bases at V and 2 bases at J, with 15 bases in the middle. This CDR3 comprises 15 residues. Germline-derived CDR1 and CDR2 are SGHKS and YYEKEE (reference sequence).

J is TRBJ1-1 and V is TRBV19; D gene ambiguous. CDR3 length: 13 residues. The germline V and J ends were trimmed by 10 bases and 2 bases, with 14 bases remaining between them. The germline CDR1 and CDR2 sequences are LNHDA and SQIVND (reference sequence). CDR3 region: CATAPPLNTEAFF. The CDR3 coding sequence is TGTGCCACTGCCCCTCCACTCAACACTGAAGCTTTCTTT.

In this sample, this clone turned up a few times. J is TRBJ1-1 and V is TRBV12-5; D is uncertain. CDR3 length: 14 amino acids. The V end lost 5 bases, the J end lost 4 bases, and 14 bases lay between the germline ends. Germline assignment: CDR1 LGHNT and CDR2 FRNRAP. The CDR3 reads CASGRRALGTEAFF. Here the CDR3 DNA reads TGTGCTAGTGGTCGGAGGGCCCTTGGCACTGAAGCTTTCTTT.

The sample holds one count of this clone. The chain employs TRBV2 and TRBJ2-3; D may match TRBD1 or TRBD2 (5 bases each). Germline V gene data show CDR1 as SNHLY and CDR2 as FYNNEI. The CDR3 sequence is 16 residues long. V shed 2 bases and J shed 0 bases, with 12 bases lying between them. CDR3: CASSESRWDSTDTQYF. As DNA, the CDR3 is TGTGCCAGCAGTGAATCCCGGTGGGACAGCACAGATACGCAGTATTTT.

This chain links TRBV6-1 with TRBJ2-4, with TRBD1 identical over 9 bases. The CDR3 contains 15 residues. Germline loops: CDR1 MNHNS, CDR2 SASEGT. Losses at the gene ends were 0 bases for V and 6 bases for J; bases not matched to a gene: 3. CDR3: CASSEALDRGNIQYF. The CDR3 DNA is TGTGCCAGCAGTGAAGCGTTGGACAGGGGAAACATTCAGTACTTC.

The chain recombines TRBV12-3 or TRBV12-4 with TRBJ2-1; D is unresolved. V was cut by 3 bases and J by 10 bases, with 10 bases left in between. The CDR3 consists of 12 residues. The CDR3 loop reads CASSLEKTEQFF. The DNA for the CDR3 is TGTGCCAGCAGTTTGGAAAAAACAGAGCAGTTCTTC.

The genes are TRBV7-9 and TRBJ1-2; TRBD1 is a possible D gene (5 bases). Trimming stripped 2 bases from V and 4 bases from J, with 8 bases between. The CDR3 runs 13 residues. The germline V gene has CDR1 SEHNR and CDR2 FQNEAQ (reference sequence). CDR3 residues: CASSLRDSYGYTF. The CDR3 nucleotides read TGTGCCAGCAGCTTAAGGGACTCCTATGGCTACACCTTC.

Remarks on this clone: This CDR3 is also generated by other DNA sequences in the sample. The chain links TRBV30 to TRBJ1-5; 7 positions match TRBD1. The germline CDR1 and CDR2 sequences are GTSNPN and SVGIG (reference sequence). V dropped 1 base and J dropped 4; count of bases not matched to a gene: 1. The length of the CDR3 is 13 residues. The CDR3 here is CAWSGQGNQPQHF. The CDR3 DNA reads TGTGCCTGGAGTGGACAGGGAAATCAGCCCCAGCATTTT. The variable domain in full, completed from reference TRBV30 and TRBJ1-5, reads SQTIHQWPATLVQPVGSPLSLECTVEGTSNPNLYWYRQAAGRGLQLLFYSVGIGQISSEVPQNLSASRPQDRQFILSSKKLLLSDSGFYLCAWSGQGNQPQHFGDGTRLSIL.